This entry lists 8 T cell receptor beta chains sequenced from one sample in a study of OX40 agonist ivuxolimab in advanced cancers. Here immunoSEQ multiplex PCR was the method, and the copy in TCRdb shows in-frame clones only, minus some. The sample lists just over 60,000 clones; under 95% were seen once. The sample here was CD4+ or CD8+ T cells sorted from blood, taken in a trial of the OX40 agonist ivuxolimab. These receptors all come from an adult with an advanced solid tumor such as melanoma, head and neck, liver or kidney cancer.

In its sample, this clone was seen a few times. The chain combines TRBV6-5 with TRBJ1-4, with D maybe TRBD1 (6 bases). Deletions cut 6 bases from V and 8 bases from J, with 16 bases between. The CDR3 loop spans 14 amino acids. Germline V CDR1 and CDR2: MNHEY, SVGAGI. CDR3 protein: CASRGWGAEEKLFF. DNA for the CDR3: TGTGCCAGCAGGGGGTGGGGGGCTGAAGAAAAACTGTTTTTT.

This clone was seen only a few times. The rearrangement joins TRBV5-8 to TRBJ2-7, with 8 bases identical to TRBD2. Germline V gene lookup returns CDR1 SGHTS and CDR2 YDEGEE. The trim removed 4 bases at V and 3 bases at J, leaving 15 bases unmatched. The CDR3 covers 17 residues. CDR3 loop: CASSTSWTSREVYEQYF. CDR3 nucleotides: TGTGCCAGCAGCACCTCCTGGACTAGCCGGGAAGTCTACGAGCAGTACTTC.

The rearrangement joins TRBV6-1 to TRBJ1-2; no reliable D call. The CDR3 runs to 15 residues. V gave up 2 bases and J gave up 10 bases, with 20 bases separating them. Germline CDR1 and CDR2: MNHNS and SASEGT. In DNA, the CDR3 is TGTGCCAGCAGTGAACTGCCGCCAGGAGGTAGGGTCTACACCTTC. It specifies CASSELPPGGRVYTF.

The genes are TRBV14 and TRBJ2-2; tentatively, D is TRBD1 (5 bases). This CDR3 is built from 16 residues. Trimming took off 3 bases at V and 4 bases at J, with 15 bases between the two ends. Germline loops: CDR1 SGHDN, CDR2 FVKESK. CDR3 sequence (DNA): TGTGCCAGCAGCCACTACGTGGGGCTGGGCACCGGGGAGCTGTTTTTT. As protein: CASSHYVGLGTGELFF. The whole variable domain, filled in from reference TRBV14 and TRBJ2-2, reads EAGVTQFPSHSVIEKGQTVTLRCDPISGHDNLYWYRRVMGKEIKFLLHFVKESKQDESGMPNNRFLAERTGGTYSTLKVQPAELEDSGVYFCASSHYVGLGTGELFFGEGSRLTVL.

The genes are TRBV5-1 and TRBJ1-4; perhaps TRBD1 as D (5 bases). The germline V and J ends were trimmed by 0 bases and 11 bases, with 23 bases remaining between them. Germline CDR1 reads SGHRS; CDR2 reads YFSETQ. The CDR3 spans 17 residues. CDR3 in DNA: TGCGCCAGCAGCTTGGCGGGACGGGCGGCAGGGTATGGGAAACTGTTTTTT. Protein: CASSLAGRAAGYGKLFF.

This CDR3 reads CASSPEQGSYGYTF. The CDR3 nucleotides are TGTGCCAGCTCTCCCGAACAGGGTAGCTATGGCTACACCTTC. The chain combines TRBV18 with TRBJ1-2; weak D call: TRBD1 (6 bases). CDR1 KGHSH and CDR2 LQKENI come from the germline V gene. The CDR3 is 14 amino acids. Between the trimmed V and J ends, which lost 6 bases and 4 bases, there was a span of 15 bases.

V usage is TRBV6-1 and J usage is TRBJ1-3; D not resolved. Germline loops: CDR1 MNHNS, CDR2 SASEGT. V was shortened by 8 bases and J by 4 bases, with 6 bases between the two germline ends. CDR3 length equals 11 residues. The CDR3 bases are TGTGCCAGCGGGTTAGGAAACACCATATATTTT. This gives the protein CASGLGNTIYF.

J is TRBJ1-6 and V is TRBV4-2; perhaps TRBD1 as D (5 bases). CDR3 length equals 13 residues. CDR1 and CDR2 (germline): LGHNA, YNFKEQ. With 5 bases removed from V and 9 bases from J, the gap between germline ends came to 11 bases. CDR3 DNA sequence: TGTGCCAGCAGCTCAACCCAGGGTTCACCCCTCCACTTT. Protein sequence: CASSSTQGSPLHF.